The 26 T cell receptor beta chains below come from one sample, sequenced in a study of cytomegalovirus exposure and HLA in healthy donors. The PCR contained 60 Vbeta and 13 Jbeta primers. Sequencing used immunoSEQ multiplex PCR; TCRdb keeps in-frame clones, though not all of them. The sample includes 110,000 to 150,000 clones, roughly 76% of them seen just once. Sample: PBMCs. The receptors stem from a woman between 35 and 50 years old in good health and CMV-seronegative.

The chain uses TRBV18 and TRBJ2-3; 7 bases are a match to TRBD1. The CDR3 loop spans 13 amino acids. Per germline, CDR1 KGHSH and CDR2 LQKENI. With V trimmed by 3 bases and J by 3 bases, 0 bases remained unmatched. The CDR3, as DNA: TGTGCCAGCTCACCGACAGGGACAGATACGCAGTATTTT. Protein sequence: CASSPTGTDTQYF.

CDR3 amino acids: CASSLSVLADTQETQYF. CDR3 coding DNA: TGTGCCAGCAGCTTAAGTGTTCTAGCCGATACCCAAGAGACCCAGTACTTC. This sequence joins TRBV7-2 and TRBJ2-5; perhaps TRBD2 as D (5 bases). The CDR3 is made up of 17 amino acids. The germline CDR1 and CDR2 sequences are SGHTA and FQGNSA. V was trimmed by 2 bases and J by 1 base, leaving 17 bases between them.

The chain employs TRBV18 and TRBJ1-1; D possibly corresponds to TRBD1 (5 bases). The germline V gene encodes CDR1 KGHSH and CDR2 LQKENI. The ends were cut back, 2 bases at V and 6 bases at J, with 10 bases in the middle. The length of the CDR3 is 13 residues. CDR3 DNA sequence: TGTGCCAGCTCACCAGGTGGGGGGTCTGAAGCTTTCTTT. It encodes CASSPGGGSEAFF.

This chain joins TRBV28 and TRBJ1-1; tentatively, D is TRBD1 (6 bases). CDR1 and CDR2 from the germline V gene are MDHEN and SYDVKM. The CDR3 contains 13 residues. Trimming left V 5 bases short and J 1 base short, with 8 bases between. The CDR3, as DNA: TGTGCCAGCAGTCAGGGACAGAACACTGAAGCTTTCTTT. This codes for CASSQGQNTEAFF. The full variable domain, with the rest looked up from reference TRBV28 and TRBJ1-1, is DVKVTQSSRYLVKRTGEKVFLECVQDMDHENMFWYRQDPGLGLRLIYFSYDVKMKEKGDIPEGYSVSREKKERFSLILESASTNQTSMYLCASSQGQNTEAFFGQGTRLTVV.

This clone has a single count. This CDR3 is CASLRGRNSPLHF. Here the CDR3 DNA reads TGTGCCAGCCTTAGGGGGCGAAATTCACCCCTCCACTTT. The chain couples TRBV2 to TRBJ1-6; 7 bases are a match to TRBD1. The germline CDR1 and CDR2 sequences are SNHLY and FYNNEI. Germline trimming cut 8 bases from V and 7 bases from J; bases unmatched to any gene: 5. The CDR3 totals 13 residues.

V is TRBV9 and J is TRBJ1-3, with D unclear. The V and J ends lost 3 bases and 0 bases respectively, with 7 bases between them. Germline values: CDR1 SGDLS, CDR2 YYNGEE. This CDR3 is built from 14 residues. CDR3 protein: CASSAYSSGNTIYF. The CDR3 DNA sequence: TGTGCCAGCAGCGCGTACAGCTCTGGAAACACCATATATTTT.

In its sample, this clone was seen a few times. V gene TRBV6-1 combines with J gene TRBJ1-5; 8 bases agree with TRBD1. Germline V CDR1 and CDR2: MNHNS, SASEGT. V lost 5 bases to trimming and J lost 6 bases; unmatched junction nucleotides: 6. This CDR3 spans 14 amino acids. The CDR3 is CASSYTGGSQPQHF. The CDR3 DNA follows: TGTGCCAGCAGTTATACAGGGGGGTCTCAGCCCCAGCATTTT.

The chain combines TRBV6-5 with TRBJ2-5, with TRBD1 as a possible D gene (5 bases). This CDR3 has 13 residues. CDR1 MNHEY and CDR2 SVGAGI come from the germline V gene. V lost 2 bases to trimming and J lost 1 base, with 5 bases between them. This CDR3 reads CASSYDSQETQYF. The CDR3 DNA sequence: TGTGCCAGCAGTTACGACAGCCAAGAGACCCAGTACTTC.

This sequence joins TRBV4-1 and TRBJ2-5; D ambiguous. Per the germline V gene, CDR1 is MGHRA and CDR2 is YSYEKL. Trimming pared 2 bases from V and 1 base from J, leaving 11 bases between. The CDR3 consists of 15 residues. CDR3 in amino acids: CASSQNPEFQETQYF. The DNA for the CDR3 is TGCGCCAGCAGCCAAAACCCGGAGTTCCAAGAGACCCAGTACTTC.

This clone has a handful of counts. The chain has TRBV6-4 and TRBJ2-3; tentatively, D is TRBD2 (6 bases). The CDR3 runs to 16 residues. V was pared by 0 bases and J by 4 bases, with 14 bases between. The germline gives CDR1 MRHNA, CDR2 SNTAGT. The CDR3 is CASSDSQGGGSDTQYF. DNA of the CDR3: TGTGCCAGCAGTGACTCTCAGGGAGGTGGATCAGATACGCAGTATTTT.

This clone was observed once. The CDR3 nucleotides read TGCGCCAGCAGCCAAGGTGGGACTAGCGGGGTTATCGGGGAGCTGTTTTTT. Amino acids: CASSQGGTSGVIGELFF. The J gene is TRBJ2-2, the V gene TRBV4-1; 13 bases are shared with TRBD2. With 1 base clipped from V and 7 bases from J, the junction kept 6 bases outside the gene matches. Germline CDR1 and CDR2: MGHRA and YSYEKL. CDR3 length equals 17 residues.

The V call is TRBV28, the J call TRBJ1-1; a possible D gene is TRBD1 (6 bases). CDR1 and CDR2 (germline): MDHEN, SYDVKM. The CDR3 has 17 amino acids. V was trimmed by 3 bases and J by 3 bases, leaving 20 bases between them. CDR3 in DNA: TGTGCCAGCAGTTTTCTTTCGTCCGGGGGGCAGGACACTGAAGCTTTCTTT. Protein sequence: CASSFLSSGGQDTEAFF. Supplemented by reference TRBV28 and TRBJ1-1, the full variable domain reads DVKVTQSSRYLVKRTGEKVFLECVQDMDHENMFWYRQDPGLGLRLIYFSYDVKMKEKGDIPEGYSVSREKKERFSLILESASTNQTSMYLCASSFLSSGGQDTEAFFGQGTRLTVV.

The chain uses TRBV11-2 and TRBJ1-1; D is ambiguous. The CDR3 has 11 residues. The V gene's germline CDR1 is SGHAT and CDR2 FQNNGV. Trimming took 4 bases from V and 7 from J, leaving 7 bases between them. The DNA for the CDR3 is TGTGCCAGCAGCTCTGTTCGTGAAGCTTTCTTT. The encoded protein is CASSSVREAFF.

V gene TRBV13 combines with J gene TRBJ1-6; 12 nucleotides line up with TRBD1. The CDR3 is made up of 17 amino acids. Germline V lookup: CDR1 PRHDT, CDR2 FYEKMQ (reference sequence). V gave up 4 bases and J gave up 10 bases; unmatched junction bases: 11. DNA for the CDR3: TGTGCCAGCAGCTCCCGGGACAGGGGGCTGGTAAACTCACCCCTCCACTTT. This gives the protein CASSSRDRGLVNSPLHF.

This clone was picked up a small number of times. The CDR3 sequence is CASSRNRNNQPQHF. CDR3 coding DNA: TGTGCCAGCAGCCGAAACAGGAATAATCAGCCCCAGCATTTT. This chain links TRBV27 with TRBJ1-5; possibly TRBD1 for D (5 bases). CDR3 length equals 14 residues. Per the germline V gene, CDR1 is MNHEY and CDR2 is SMNVEV (reference sequence). Trimming stripped 6 bases from V and 4 bases from J, with 13 bases between.

The CDR3 loop is CASSVDPGGGYTF. The CDR3 nucleotides are TGTGCCAGCAGCGTAGATCCGGGGGGTGGCTACACCTTC. The chain joins TRBV9 to TRBJ1-2; maybe TRBD1 (5 bases). V lost 0 bases, J lost 7 bases, and 10 bases lay in between. Germline V gives CDR1 SGDLS, CDR2 YYNGEE. The CDR3 runs to 13 residues.

The chain is built from TRBV19 and TRBJ1-2; D is possibly TRBD1 (5 bases). CDR1 and CDR2 (germline): LNHDA, SQIVND (reference sequence). CDR3 size: 13 residues. V shed 10 bases and J shed 3 bases, with 15 bases lying between them. The CDR3: CATTGRDYYGYTF. In nucleotides, the CDR3 is TGTGCCACCACGGGCAGGGATTACTATGGCTACACCTTC.

The chain couples TRBV2 to TRBJ2-7; 9 nucleotides line up with TRBD1. The CDR3 runs to 15 residues. Looked up from germline, CDR1 is SNHLY and CDR2 is FYNNEI. V shed 3 bases, J shed 3 bases, and the junction held 6 bases outside the gene matches. CDR3 DNA sequence: TGTGCCAGCAGTGACCCGGACAGGGGAGTCTACGAGCAGTACGTC. Translating it yields CASSDPDRGVYEQYV.

V and J are TRBV18 and TRBJ1-6; 7 positions match TRBD1. Unmatched junction bases numbered 2, after V lost 2 bases and J lost 10 bases. The germline CDR1 and CDR2 sequences are KGHSH and LQKENI. There are 13 residues in the CDR3. In DNA form, the CDR3 reads TGTGCCAGCTCACCAACAGGGGACTCACCCCTCCACTTT. As protein: CASSPTGDSPLHF.

The chain employs TRBV6-1 and TRBJ2-3; 7 bases align to TRBD1. Germline assignment: CDR1 MNHNS and CDR2 SASEGT. This CDR3 has 17 residues. The trim removed 1 base at V and 5 bases at J, leaving 12 bases unmatched. The CDR3 DNA sequence: TGTGCCAGCAGTGAAGGGGTAGCAGGGGGTGTAGGAGATACGCAGTATTTT. It codes for CASSEGVAGGVGDTQYF.

This clone has only a few counts. The V gene is TRBV4-1, the J gene TRBJ2-3; D unclear. The germline V gene encodes CDR1 MGHRA and CDR2 YSYEKL. This CDR3 has 16 amino acids. V was pared by 5 bases and J by 4 bases, with 19 bases between. CDR3 nucleotides: TGCGCCAGCAGCGGGCTCGGCTTTTTAAACTCAGATACGCAGTATTTT. Residues: CASSGLGFLNSDTQYF.

V is TRBV5-6 and J is TRBJ1-5; D uncertain. CDR1 SGHDT and CDR2 YYEEEE come from the germline V gene. The CDR3 totals 14 residues. The germline V and J ends were trimmed by 2 bases and 3 bases, with 9 bases remaining between them. The CDR3 loop reads CASSLGRYNQPQHF. The CDR3 DNA sequence: TGTGCCAGCAGCTTAGGCAGGTACAATCAGCCCCAGCATTTT.

The rearrangement links TRBV18 to TRBJ1-5; 9 bases map to TRBD1. Germline V lookup: CDR1 KGHSH, CDR2 LQKENI. V was clipped by 2 bases and J by 5 bases; unmatched bases: 1. CDR3 length: 14 amino acids. In DNA form, the CDR3 reads TGTGCCAGCTCACCAACAGGGGGCGATCAGCCCCAGCATTTT. Translating it yields CASSPTGGDQPQHF.

The chain recombines TRBV6-1 with TRBJ2-7; D perhaps matches TRBD1 (5 bases). V was cut by 6 bases and J by 2 bases, with 17 bases left in between. Per the germline V gene, CDR1 is MNHNS and CDR2 is SASEGT. This CDR3 has 15 residues. As DNA, the CDR3 is TGTGCCAGCAGAAACCAGGGCTCCCTTACCTACGAGCAGTACGTC. Its translation: CASRNQGSLTYEQYV.

The chain combines TRBV15 with TRBJ2-5; D uncertain. The V end was cut by 1 base, the J end by 5 bases, with 5 bases between. This CDR3 is built from 12 residues. CDR1 is LNHNV, CDR2 YYDKDF, per germline (reference sequence). The CDR3 protein is CATSRGPETQYF. The CDR3 DNA is TGTGCCACCAGCAGAGGGCCTGAGACCCAGTACTTC.

This sequence joins TRBV29-1 and TRBJ2-5, with D perhaps matching TRBD1 (6 bases). The end of the DNA aligns better with TRBJ2-7, so the J call may be wrong. Germline-derived CDR1 and CDR2 are SQVTM and ANQGSEA. This CDR3 is 12 amino acids long. CDR3 region: CSAGAEPYEQYF. In DNA form, the CDR3 reads TGCAGCGCAGGGGCAGAGCCTTACGAGCAGTACTTC.